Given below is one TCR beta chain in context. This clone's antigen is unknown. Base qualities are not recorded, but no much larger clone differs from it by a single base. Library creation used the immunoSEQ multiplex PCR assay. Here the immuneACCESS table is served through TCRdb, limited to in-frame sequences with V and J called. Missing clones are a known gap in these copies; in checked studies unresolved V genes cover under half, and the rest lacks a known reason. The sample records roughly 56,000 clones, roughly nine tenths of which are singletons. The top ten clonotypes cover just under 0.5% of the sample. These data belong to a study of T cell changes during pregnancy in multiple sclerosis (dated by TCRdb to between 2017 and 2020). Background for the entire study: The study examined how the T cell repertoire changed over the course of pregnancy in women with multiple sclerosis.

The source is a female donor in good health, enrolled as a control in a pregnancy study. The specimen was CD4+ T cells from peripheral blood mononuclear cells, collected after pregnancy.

The nucleotide sequence is TGTGCCAGTAGTCAGCCAGGGTACACCTACGAGCAGTACTTC. This codes for CASSQPGYTYEQYF. The chain links TRBV19 with TRBJ2-7; tentative D gene TRBD1, with 5 bases matching. Based on the germline V gene (reference sequence), the CDR1 and CDR2 sequences are LNHDA and SQIVND. The CDR3 spans 14 residues, from the cysteine through the phenylalanine. The CDR3 DNA has 42 bases and is translated from base 1. The junction carries 13 bases between V and J, which are trimmed by 5 bases and 2 bases respectively.